The rows below give T cell receptor beta chains drawn from one sample of a study of blood T cell repertoires in COVID-19. The protocol was immunoSEQ multiplex PCR, while the TCRdb copy is restricted to in-frame clones and leaves out a portion. Of 150,000 to 200,000 clones listed, roughly four fifths were seen once; the top ten hold less than 15%. The source material was peripheral blood. These TCRs come from a woman older than 75 with COVID-19, enrolled during active disease. Each CDR3 is given with its conserved first and last residue. The D gene is left open where the match is weak. Size is omitted from some rows. Given values are once, few, many or a class for expanded clones.

D	V	J	size	DNA	CDR3
NA	TRBV4-2	TRBJ1-2	NA	TGTGCCAGCAGCCAAGATGGAGGGTCCCTCTATGGCTACACCTTC	CASSQDGGSLYGYTF
TRBD2	TRBV7-6	TRBJ2-5	NA	TGTGCCAGCAGCTTAGTACCCCCAAGGAGAAGCGGGGTTAGTCAAGAGACCCAGTACTTC	CASSLVPPRRSGVSQETQYF
NA	TRBV2	TRBJ1-1	NA	TGTGCCAGCAGCGCCCGGGACACGAGGTCTGAAGCTTTCTTT	CASSARDTRSEAFF
TRBD1	TRBV19	TRBJ1-2	NA	TGTGCCAGTGTGGACAGGAACTATGGCTACACCTTC	CASVDRNYGYTF
TRBD2	TRBV5-1	TRBJ2-1	NA	TGCGCCAGCAGCTTGGTAGCGGGTTCCGCGGGCAATGAGCAGTTCTTC	CASSLVAGSAGNEQFF
TRBD1	TRBV5-1	TRBJ1-6	NA	TGCGCCAGCAGCCGGGACAGGGAGTTGTCACCCCTCCACTTT	CASSRDRELSPLHF
TRBD2	TRBV7-2	TRBJ2-2	NA	TGTGCCAGCAGCGGACTAGCGGGAAACACCGGGGAGCTGTTTTTT	CASSGLAGNTGELFF
NA	TRBV29-1	TRBJ2-3	few	TGCAGCGTTGTAGGCGGGGTTTTAAATACGCAGTATTTT	CSVVGGVLNTQYF
NA	TRBV20-1	TRBJ1-2	NA	TGCAGTGCAGGATTGAGGGGCTACACCTTC	CSAGLRGYTF
TRBD2	TRBV9	TRBJ2-1	NA	TGTGCCAGCAGCCTTTCCCTCATTAGCGGGAAGAACAATGAGCAGTTCTTC	CASSLSLISGKNNEQFF
NA	TRBV13	TRBJ1-1	NA	TGTGCCAGCAGCTTAGGAGGGGCCGGGAGGACTGAAGCTTTCTTT	CASSLGGAGRTEAFF
NA	TRBV2	TRBJ1-2	NA	TGTGCCAGCAGTGAAGCGCTTGCCAGGGCGGCTTATGGCTACACCTTC	CASSEALARAAYGYTF
NA	TRBV2	TRBJ1-6	NA	TGTGCCAGCAGTGAAATAATGAATTCACCCCTCCACTTT	CASSEIMNSPLHF
TRBD2	TRBV5-6	TRBJ2-3	once	TGTGCCAGCAGCTCAAGGACTAGGGGAGGGAGTAGTACGCAGTATTTT	CASSSRTRGGSSTQYF
TRBD1	TRBV24-1	TRBJ1-5	NA	TGTGCCACCAACGACAGGGGAGATCAGCCCCAGCATTTT	CATNDRGDQPQHF
TRBD1	TRBV2	TRBJ1-2	few	TGTGCCAGCAACCCTGACAGGGCCAGCTATGGCTACACCTTC	CASNPDRASYGYTF
TRBD1	TRBV7-8	TRBJ2-5	NA	TGTGCCAGCAGCTTGACAGGGTCGGAGACCCAGTACTTC	CASSLTGSETQYF
TRBD1	TRBV7-6	TRBJ1-2	NA	TGTGCCAGCAGCGAGTACAGGGGAGGCTATGGCTACACCTTC	CASSEYRGGYGYTF
TRBD2	TRBV20-1	TRBJ2-7	NA	TGCAGTGCTAGTCCTAGCGGGGACTCCTACGAGCAGTACTTC	CSASPSGDSYEQYF
TRBD2	TRBV27	TRBJ2-7	NA	TGTGCCAGCAGTTTATCGGATTGGTCTAGCGGGGCCTACGAGCAGTACTTC	CASSLSDWSSGAYEQYF
TRBD1	TRBV27	TRBJ1-2	NA	TGTGCCAGCAGAGGACAGGGATTCAATTATGGCTACACCTTC	CASRGQGFNYGYTF
NA	TRBV5-4	TRBJ2-3	NA	TGTGCCAGCAGCACCCGGTCAAGAGGAGATACGCAGTATTTT	CASSTRSRGDTQYF
NA	TRBV5-6	TRBJ1-5	NA	TGTGCCAGCAGCGCGGCTGATCAGCCCCAGCATTTT	CASSAADQPQHF
TRBD2	TRBV2	TRBJ2-2	few	TGTGCCAGCAGGGGGACTAGCGGGAGGACCGGGGAGCTGTTTTTT	CASRGTSGRTGELFF
TRBD2	TRBV29-1	TRBJ2-1	NA	TGCAGCGTTGCGCTAGCGGGACTCGGCGAGCAGTTCTTC	CSVALAGLGEQFF
NA	TRBV20-1	TRBJ2-7	NA	TGCAGTGCAACTGAACTCAGGCAGCAGTACTTC	CSATELRQQYF
TRBD2	TRBV5-4	TRBJ2-3	NA	TGTGCCAGCAGCCAGGCGGGGGTGGGTCCCCCCGGCACAGATACGCAGTATTTT	CASSQAGVGPPGTDTQYF
NA	TRBV7-2	TRBJ2-2	NA	TGTGCCAGCAGCTTAGAAGCGACCGGGGAGCTGTTTTTT	CASSLEATGELFF
TRBD2	TRBV6-2/TRBV6-3	TRBJ2-1	few	TGTGCCAGCAGTTTGTCTAGCGGGGGGTTTGGTGAGCAGTTCTTC	CASSLSSGGFGEQFF
NA	TRBV5-4	TRBJ2-2	NA	TGTGCCAGCAGCTTGCGGCAGGGCAACACCGGGGAGCTGTTTTTT	CASSLRQGNTGELFF
TRBD2	TRBV5-6	TRBJ2-5	NA	TGTGCCAGCAGCTTGGAAGGACTAGCGGGAGTAGCCGAGACCCAGTACTTC	CASSLEGLAGVAETQYF
NA	TRBV24-1	TRBJ1-5	NA	TGTGCCACCAGTGATTCTAAACAGAATCAGCCCCAGCATTTT	CATSDSKQNQPQHF
TRBD1	TRBV19	TRBJ2-1	NA	TGTGCCAGTAGTACACGAGTAGGAGGGGGACAGGGATACAATGAGCAGTTCTTC	CASSTRVGGGQGYNEQFF